This T cell receptor beta chain was sequenced in a study of early T cells in non-severe SARS-CoV-2 infection. About the research overall: Investigators sequenced bulk RNA drawn from unsorted whole blood, and chains remained unpaired.

The TCR library protocol attached unique molecular identifiers to the individual cDNA molecules. TCRdb analysed the 5' RACE reads with MiXCR anew, one entry per CDR3 protein. The data hold about 48,000 distinct CDR3 sequences, with about 6.2% observed a single time. Looked up from germline, CDR1 is SGHTA and CDR2 is FQGTGA. V lost 5 bases to trimming and J lost 8 bases; unmatched junction nucleotides: 12. The CDR3 covers 16 residues. This clonotype was detected ten times or more. This clonotype originated in an adult who was a healthcare worker with PCR-confirmed SARS-CoV-2 infection or an uninfected control (not recorded which). This chain uses TRBV7-3 with TRBJ2-6; the match to TRBD1 covers 7 bases. The sequenced sample was whole blood, obtained at baseline. The DNA for the CDR3 is TGTGCCAGCAGCAGATTTACAGGGGCCCCTTCCAACGTCCTGACTTTC. Its translation is CASSRFTGAPSNVLTF.